These 24 T cell receptor beta chains were sequenced from one sample in a study of T cells after yellow fever vaccination. TCRdb fed the 5' RACE reads into MiXCR, producing one record per CDR3 protein. The sample yields some 120,000 distinct CDR3 sequences, 6% to 8% seen once. Specimen: CD4+ T cells sorted from PBMCs, collected about 10 days after the first yellow fever vaccination. The receptor set was obtained from a man aged 18-30 years who received the YFV17D yellow fever vaccine.

Many counts were recorded for this clonotype. V usage is TRBV7-3 and J usage is TRBJ1-1; 9 bases line up with TRBD1. The CDR3 is made up of 15 amino acids. J was trimmed by 4 bases and V by 5 bases; bases with no gene match: 8. Germline CDR1 and CDR2: SGHTA and FQGTGA. CDR3 sequence reads: CASSKQGARSTEAFF. The CDR3 nucleotides are TGTGCCAGCAGCAAACAGGGGGCGCGTTCCACTGAAGCTTTCTTT.

This clonotype was counted at least ten times. The genes are TRBV4-3 and TRBJ2-2; D gene unclear. V lost 0 bases, J lost 6 bases, and 14 bases lay in between. The length of the CDR3 is 16 residues. Germline V CDR1 and CDR2: LGHNA, YSLEER. CDR3 loop: CASSQEPGYPAGELFF. The CDR3 DNA reads as TGCGCCAGCAGCCAAGAACCAGGTTACCCGGCCGGGGAGCTGTTTTTT.

This clonotype was counted only a few times. The chain uses TRBV10-3 and TRBJ2-7; 9 nucleotides line up with TRBD1. Germline V gene data show CDR1 as ENHRY and CDR2 as SYGVKD. This CDR3 has 17 residues. The junction had 10 bases not matched to a gene; V was cut back by 3 bases and J by 1 base. CDR3 nucleotides: TGTGCCATCAGTGATCCTAGCGTAGGACAGGGGTCCTACGAGCAGTACTTC. It codes for CAISDPSVGQGSYEQYF.

This clonotype was detected many times. The rearrangement links TRBV5-1 to TRBJ2-2, with D unclear. The CDR3 has 14 residues. From germline, CDR1 is SGHRS and CDR2 YFSETQ. With 2 bases removed from V and 2 bases from J, the gap between germline ends came to 7 bases. The CDR3 region is CASSFTANTGELFF. The CDR3 nucleotides are TGCGCCAGCAGCTTTACAGCAAACACCGGGGAGCTGTTTTTT.

The table lists this clonotype with many counts. The chain uses TRBV10-3 and TRBJ2-7; 10 positions agree with TRBD1. V shed 6 bases and J 5 bases; nucleotides not matched to a gene: 7. CDR3 length equals 14 residues. Per the germline V gene, CDR1 is ENHRY and CDR2 is SYGVKD. CDR3 in amino acids: CAIRTGGARDEQYF. The DNA for the CDR3 is TGTGCCATCAGGACAGGGGGCGCCCGGGACGAGCAGTACTTC.

Concerning this clonotype itself: A read error may explain this, as a much larger clone is one base away. The V gene is TRBV5-6, the J gene TRBJ2-2, with D uncertain. The CDR3 is 15 residues long. Looked up from germline, CDR1 is SGHDT and CDR2 is YYEEEE. The V end was cut by 3 bases, the J end by 9 bases, with 18 bases between. For the CDR3, the DNA is TGTGCCAGCAGCTCCTTTGGGATTAGAGACAGGGAGCTGTTTTTT. It yields the protein CASSSFGIRDRELFF.

This clonotype was counted at least ten times. This chain links TRBV12-3 or TRBV12-4 with TRBJ1-2, with 7 bases identical to TRBD1. V lost 6 bases to trimming and J lost 3 bases; unmatched junction nucleotides: 7. This CDR3 comprises 14 residues. CDR3 in DNA: TGTGCCAGCAGAGACGACAGGGAAGACTATGGCTACACCTTC. Amino acids: CASRDDREDYGYTF.

This clonotype was counted at least ten times. The gene calls are TRBV7-8 and TRBJ2-3, with D perhaps matching TRBD2 (7 bases). This CDR3 spans 14 amino acids. Germline V gene lookup returns CDR1 SGHVS and CDR2 FQNEAQ. Trimming shortened V by 8 bases and J by 5 bases, and 17 bases separated the two germline ends. CDR3 sequence (DNA): TGTGCCAGCCGTCCCGGGGGGCGGAGAGATACGCAGTATTTT. Translated, it gives CASRPGGRRDTQYF.

This clonotype was counted at least ten times. This chain connects TRBV5-1 to TRBJ2-2, with D hard to call. The CDR3 runs to 13 residues. Trimming cost V 1 base and J 6 bases, with 7 bases left between them. Germline V gene lookup returns CDR1 SGHRS and CDR2 YFSETQ. CDR3 region: CASSLLGPGELFF. The CDR3 DNA follows: TGCGCCAGCAGCTTGTTGGGTCCCGGGGAGCTGTTTTTT. The full variable domain, completed using reference TRBV5-1 and TRBJ2-2, is KAGVTQTPRYLIKTRGQQVTLSCSPISGHRSVSWYQQTPGQGLQFLFEYFSETQRNKGNFPGRFSGRQFSNSRSEMNVSTLELGDSALYLCASSLLGPGELFFGEGSRLTVL.

This clonotype was seen many times. The chain links TRBV6-2 or TRBV6-3 to TRBJ2-7, with a weak D call TRBD2 (6 bases). CDR3 length: 12 residues. The V end lost 10 bases, the J end lost 7 bases, and 17 bases lay between the germline ends. The germline V gene has CDR1 MNHEY and CDR2 SVGEGT. The CDR3 DNA reads TGTGCCATCGAAACGGAGGGCGGGGAGCAGTACTTC. Encoded protein: CAIETEGGEQYF.

This clonotype has a count of ten or more. The chain links TRBV18 to TRBJ1-3, with 8 bases identical to TRBD1. The V gene end was trimmed by 3 bases and the J gene end by 0 bases; junction bases not matched to a gene: 7. The germline V gene has CDR1 KGHSH and CDR2 LQKENI. The CDR3 covers 17 residues. The CDR3 coding sequence is TGTGCCAGCTCACCGAGTTGGACAGGGCCCTCTGGAAACACCATATATTTT. Translated: CASSPSWTGPSGNTIYF.

The sample holds many counts of this clonotype. This rearrangement joins TRBV4-2 to TRBJ1-2; no clear D gene. Trimming took off 0 bases at V and 8 bases at J, with 4 bases between the two ends. The CDR3 extends over 11 amino acids. Germline V gene lookup returns CDR1 LGHNA and CDR2 YNFKEQ. As DNA, the CDR3 is TGTGCCAGCAGCCAAGAAGCAGGCTACACCTTC. This translates into CASSQEAGYTF.

This clonotype was seen at least ten times. This sequence joins TRBV2 and TRBJ2-3; possibly TRBD1 or TRBD2 for D (5 bases each). The CDR3 extends over 13 amino acids. V was pared by 7 bases and J by 6 bases, with 14 bases between. Germline lookup yields CDR1 SNHLY and CDR2 FYNNEI. The DNA of the CDR3 is TGTGCCAGCACGGTGGGGGTAGTCGATACGCAGTATTTT. This gives the protein CASTVGVVDTQYF.

This clonotype was recorded at least ten times. V and J are TRBV5-1 and TRBJ2-3; 12 bases align to TRBD2. The germline V gene has CDR1 SGHRS and CDR2 YFSETQ. CDR3 length equals 16 residues. Trimming removed 1 base from V and 6 bases from J; junction bases left unmatched: 6. The CDR3 region has the DNA TGCGCCAGCAGCTTGACGACTAGCGGGGGCTGGGATACGCAGTATTTT. Translation: CASSLTTSGGWDTQYF.

As regards this clonotype: With a much larger clone just one base away, this may be a read error. The chain has TRBV4-2 and TRBJ1-1, with D uncertain. The CDR3 is made up of 12 amino acids. Germline V lookup: CDR1 LGHNA, CDR2 YNFKEQ. The CDR3 DNA sequence: TGTGCCAGCAGCCAAGATTTTGTTGAAGCTCTCTTT. Residues: CASSQDFVEALF.

Many counts were recorded for this clonotype. CDR3: CATSRDGGRRAETQYF. DNA for the CDR3: TGTGCCACCAGCAGAGATGGCGGCCGTCGGGCGGAGACCCAGTACTTC. V gene TRBV15 combines with J gene TRBJ2-5; D unclear. Germline assignment: CDR1 LNHNV and CDR2 YYDKDF (reference sequence). The length of the CDR3 is 16 residues. V lost 0 bases, J lost 5 bases, and 16 bases lay in between.

This clonotype was seen only a few times. The genes are TRBV18 and TRBJ1-5; 7 bases are a match to TRBD1. The CDR3 covers 15 residues. The trim removed 6 bases at V and 3 bases at J, leaving 8 bases unmatched. Per the germline V gene, CDR1 is KGHSH and CDR2 is LQKENI. The CDR3 sequence: CASSPTGAANQPQHF. The DNA for the CDR3 is TGTGCCAGCTCTCCCACAGGGGCCGCCAATCAGCCCCAGCATTTT.

This clonotype was seen many times. CDR3 amino acids: CASGGTGGLWTGELFF. The CDR3 DNA sequence: TGCGCCAGCGGTGGGACAGGGGGCTTATGGACCGGGGAGCTGTTTTTT. The gene calls are TRBV4-3 and TRBJ2-2; 12 nucleotides match TRBD1. The V and J ends lost 8 bases and 5 bases, in that order; junction bases with no gene match: 9. The CDR3 consists of 16 residues. Looked up from germline, CDR1 is LGHNA and CDR2 is YSLEER.

The chain employs TRBV20-1 and TRBJ1-6, with D unresolved. V was shortened by 2 bases and J by 6 bases, with 5 bases between the two germline ends. Germline lookup yields CDR1 DFQATT and CDR2 SNEGSKA (reference sequence). The CDR3 sequence is 12 residues long. Here the CDR3 DNA reads TGCAGTGCTAGAAAGCCTAATTCACCCCTCCACTTT. It codes for CSARKPNSPLHF.

This clonotype has only a few counts. The V call is TRBV7-2, the J call TRBJ2-5; no reliable D call. The CDR3 length is 13 residues. Germline CDR1 and CDR2: SGHTA and FQGNSA. V gave up 1 base and J gave up 13 bases, with 16 bases separating them. In DNA, the CDR3 is TGTGCCAGCAGCTTAGATGGCGCCTCTGCCCGGTACTTC. Translating it yields CASSLDGASARYF.

A note on this clonotype: This clone may be a read error of a much larger clone one base away. V usage is TRBV19 and J usage is TRBJ2-5; 11 bases map to TRBD2. Unmatched junction bases numbered 11, after V lost 5 bases and J lost 3 bases. The CDR3 has 17 amino acids. Germline CDR1 and CDR2: LNHDA and SQIVND (reference sequence). The CDR3 nucleotides are TGTGCCAGTAGTGCCAGACTAGCGGGGACGGTCAAAGAGACCCAGTACTTC. Amino acids: CASSARLAGTVKETQYF.

At least ten counts were recorded for this clonotype. The chain uses TRBV20-1 and TRBJ1-2; tentative D call: TRBD1 (5 bases). The CDR3 length is 16 residues. V was trimmed by 2 bases and J by 4 bases, leaving 20 bases between them. Germline V gives CDR1 DFQATT, CDR2 SNEGSKA (reference sequence). The CDR3 DNA reads as TGCAGTGCTAGAAGGGATCACAGGCCAGGCGCCTATGGCTACACCTTC. It codes for CSARRDHRPGAYGYTF.

This clonotype was seen repeatedly, ten times or more. This chain joins TRBV4-1 and TRBJ1-4; D is perhaps TRBD1 (6 bases). The length of the CDR3 is 15 residues. V was cut by 1 base and J by 6 bases, with 12 bases left in between. The germline V gene encodes CDR1 MGHRA and CDR2 YSYEKL. The CDR3 DNA is TGCGCCAGCAGCCAAGTGGCCAGGGGAGATGAAAAACTGTTTTTT. It translates to CASSQVARGDEKLFF.

This clonotype was seen at least ten times. This chain uses TRBV12-3 or TRBV12-4 with TRBJ2-3; tentative D call: TRBD2 (5 bases). V lost 5 bases and J 0 bases, leaving 12 bases between the germline ends. The CDR3 extends over 15 amino acids. DNA for the CDR3: TGTGCCAGCAGTCCCCGGGGAACGAGCACAGATACGCAGTATTTT. This sequence encodes CASSPRGTSTDTQYF.